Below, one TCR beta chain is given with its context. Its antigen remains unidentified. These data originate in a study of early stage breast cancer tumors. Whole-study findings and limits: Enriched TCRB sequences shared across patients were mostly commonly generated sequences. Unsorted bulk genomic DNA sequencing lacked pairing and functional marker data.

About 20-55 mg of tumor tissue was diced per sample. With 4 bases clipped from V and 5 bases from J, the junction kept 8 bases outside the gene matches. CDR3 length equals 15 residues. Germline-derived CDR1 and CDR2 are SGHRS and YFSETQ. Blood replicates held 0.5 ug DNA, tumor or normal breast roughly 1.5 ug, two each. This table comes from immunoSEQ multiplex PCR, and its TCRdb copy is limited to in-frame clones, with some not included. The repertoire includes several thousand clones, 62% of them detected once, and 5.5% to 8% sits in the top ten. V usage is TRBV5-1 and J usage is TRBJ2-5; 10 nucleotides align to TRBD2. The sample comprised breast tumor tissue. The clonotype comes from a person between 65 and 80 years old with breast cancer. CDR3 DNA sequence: TGCGCCAGCAGCAATAGCGGGGGGACCCGGGAGACCCAGTACTTC. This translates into CASSNSGGTRETQYF. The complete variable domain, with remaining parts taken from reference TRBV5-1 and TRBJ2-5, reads KAGVTQTPRYLIKTRGQQVTLSCSPISGHRSVSWYQQTPGQGLQFLFEYFSETQRNKGNFPGRFSGRQFSNSRSEMNVSTLELGDSALYLCASSNSGGTRETQYFGPGTRLLVL.